These 16 T cell receptor beta chains share one sample of origin, sequenced in a study of OX40 agonist ivuxolimab in advanced cancers. Sequencing used immunoSEQ multiplex PCR; TCRdb keeps in-frame clones, though not all of them. In the table there are around 35,000 clones, about four fifths of which are singletons. The sequencing here drew on CD4+ or CD8+ T cells sorted from blood, taken in a trial of the OX40 agonist ivuxolimab. Receptor source: an adult with an advanced solid tumor such as melanoma, head and neck, liver or kidney cancer.

V usage is TRBV5-1 and J usage is TRBJ1-1, with D perhaps TRBD1 (6 bases). The CDR3 loop spans 14 amino acids. Germline values: CDR1 SGHRS, CDR2 YFSETQ. The germline V and J ends were trimmed by 1 base and 4 bases, with 11 bases remaining between them. The CDR3 DNA reads TGCGCCAGCAGCTTGACAGGGACGGGCACTGAAGCTTTCTTT. Protein sequence: CASSLTGTGTEAFF.

The J gene is TRBJ2-7, the V gene TRBV27; 7 bases agree with TRBD1. The CDR3 runs to 21 residues. Trimming took 7 bases from V and 7 from J; bases not matched to a gene: 34. Germline V gene lookup returns CDR1 MNHEY and CDR2 SMNVEV (reference sequence). CDR3 sequence reads: CASITTPGTARKNISRPEQYF. The CDR3 bases are TGTGCCAGCATCACCACGCCCGGGACAGCAAGAAAGAATATTAGCCGCCCTGAGCAGTACTTC.

V and J are TRBV20-1 and TRBJ1-1; D is unresolved. V lost 0 bases and J lost 10, with 9 bases in between. The CDR3 contains 11 residues. The germline CDR1 and CDR2 sequences are DFQATT and SNEGSKA (reference sequence). CDR3 in DNA: TGCAGTGCTAGAGATAACCAGCCAGCTTTCTTT. Translation: CSARDNQPAFF.

This clone was seen a single time. The V call is TRBV28, the J call TRBJ2-5, with TRBD1 identical over 7 bases. The CDR3 spans 15 residues. With 4 bases clipped from V and 4 bases from J, the junction kept 9 bases outside the gene matches. Germline CDR1 MDHEN, CDR2 SYDVKM. CDR3 loop: CASSSTGQVPETQYF. In DNA form, the CDR3 reads TGTGCCAGCAGTTCCACCGGACAGGTCCCAGAGACCCAGTACTTC.

V and J are TRBV4-3 and TRBJ2-2; D is ambiguous. This CDR3 spans 15 amino acids. CDR1 LGHNA and CDR2 YSLEER come from the germline V gene. V lost 4 bases and J 5 bases, leaving 14 bases between the germline ends. The CDR3 reads CASSLGPATTGELFF. The CDR3 DNA sequence: TGCGCCAGCAGCCTCGGTCCCGCAACGACCGGGGAGCTGTTTTTT.

The chain links TRBV7-2 to TRBJ2-3; TRBD1 is a possible D gene (6 bases). The CDR3 is 14 residues long. Germline V CDR1 and CDR2: SGHTA, FQGNSA. V was cut by 3 bases and J by 2 bases, with 9 bases left in between. Written as DNA, the CDR3 is TGTGCCAGCAGCTTCAGGGGACCCACAGATACGCAGTATTTT. Its protein product is CASSFRGPTDTQYF.

V is TRBV7-9 and J is TRBJ2-3, with 7 positions matching TRBD2. The CDR3 has 15 residues. The germline V gene encodes CDR1 SEHNR and CDR2 FQNEAQ (reference sequence). V dropped 5 bases and J dropped 0; count of bases not matched to a gene: 5. This chain's CDR3 is CASSIGLESTDTQYF. CDR3 nucleotides: TGTGCCAGCAGCATTGGACTAGAGAGCACAGATACGCAGTATTTT.

This clone appeared a single time. The chain recombines TRBV9 with TRBJ2-2; the D is unclear. Germline V gene sequence: CDR1 SGDLS, CDR2 YYNGEE. The CDR3 sequence is 17 residues long. The V end was cut by 0 bases, the J end by 6 bases, with 18 bases between. The chain's CDR3 is CASSVEGTILRAGELFF. CDR3 nucleotides: TGTGCCAGCAGCGTAGAGGGCACAATTTTAAGAGCCGGGGAGCTGTTTTTT.

This chain links TRBV2 with TRBJ2-3; D may be TRBD1 (5 bases). Trimming cost V 8 bases and J 5 bases, with 11 bases left between them. Per germline, CDR1 SNHLY and CDR2 FYNNEI. The CDR3 is 12 amino acids. This CDR3 is CASARAVDTQYF. The CDR3, as DNA: TGTGCCAGCGCCAGGGCGGTAGATACGCAGTATTTT.

J is TRBJ1-3 and V is TRBV11-3, with D perhaps matching TRBD1 (5 bases). CDR3 length: 15 residues. V gave up 4 bases and J gave up 0 bases, with 10 bases separating them. In germline, CDR1 is SGHNT, CDR2 YENEEA. In DNA, the CDR3 is TGTGCCAGCAGCTCTACAGGCGTCTCTGGAAACACCATATATTTT. This gives the protein CASSSTGVSGNTIYF.

The V call is TRBV5-1, the J call TRBJ1-2; D remains unclear. Trimming took 0 bases from V and 3 from J, leaving 6 bases between them. The CDR3 is 13 residues long. Germline V lookup: CDR1 SGHRS, CDR2 YFSETQ. The CDR3 is CASSLASYYGYTF. CDR3 DNA: TGCGCCAGCAGCTTGGCCAGTTACTATGGCTACACCTTC.

This clone appeared once. The V gene is TRBV5-3, the J gene TRBJ2-7; weak D call: TRBD2 (5 bases). TRBV5-3 is noted as an ORF with a role that remains uncertain. The V end lost 3 bases, the J end lost 4 bases, and 11 bases lay between the germline ends. This CDR3 region has 13 residues. The CDR3 loop is CARSSHTSYEQYF. The DNA for the CDR3 is TGTGCCAGAAGCTCTCATACTAGTTACGAGCAGTACTTC.

The chain couples TRBV9 to TRBJ2-5; 9 bases are shared with TRBD2. The CDR3 has 15 residues. V lost 3 bases, J lost 6 bases, and 9 bases stayed unmatched. Germline CDR1 is SGDLS and CDR2 is YYNGEE. For the CDR3, the DNA is TGTGCCAGCAGCGCCTCGACTAGCGGAGTAAAGACCCAGTACTTC. Translating gives CASSASTSGVKTQYF.

This clone was recorded a few times. The rearrangement links TRBV15 to TRBJ1-2; 7 nucleotides align to TRBD1. The CDR3 has 13 amino acids. Germline V gene data show CDR1 as LNHNV and CDR2 as YYDKDF (reference sequence). The ends lost 5 bases at V and 7 bases at J; junction bases unmatched: 7. CDR3 bases: TGTGCCACCAGCGGAGGACAGGCAAGTGGCTACACCTTC. Translated: CATSGGQASGYTF.

This chain connects TRBV19 to TRBJ2-5; D perhaps matches TRBD1 (6 bases). The CDR3 is 15 residues long. Germline values: CDR1 LNHDA, CDR2 SQIVND (reference sequence). The V end lost 5 bases, the J end lost 5 bases, and 18 bases lay between the germline ends. The CDR3 here is CASSSRPQGTETQYF. The CDR3 region has the DNA TGTGCCAGTAGTTCCCGGCCACAGGGTACGGAGACCCAGTACTTC.

J is TRBJ2-7 and V is TRBV7-2; 7 bases match TRBD2. J gave up 2 bases and V 5 bases, and 12 bases lay outside the gene matches. Germline V gene sequence: CDR1 SGHTA, CDR2 FQGNSA. CDR3 length: 16 residues. In DNA form, the CDR3 reads TGTGCCAGCAGCCCCCCATACGGCGGGGGTCCCTACGAGCAGTACTTC. Translation gives CASSPPYGGGPYEQYF.